The 16 T cell receptor beta chains in this list originate from one sample, sequenced in a study of blood T cell repertoires in COVID-19. The table came from immunoSEQ multiplex PCR; TCRdb's copy has only in-frame clones and leaves some out. This table has 45,000 to 65,000 clones, about 85% appearing once. The sample was peripheral blood. The origin of the receptors is a woman of 80 years or more with acute or convalescent COVID-19.

This clone was recorded a few times. The chain employs TRBV11-1 and TRBJ1-1; 8 positions match TRBD1. This CDR3 is built from 13 residues. J lost 5 bases, V lost 5 bases, and 4 bases had no gene match. Germline V gene data show CDR1 as SGHAT and CDR2 as FQDESV (reference sequence). DNA for the CDR3: TGTGCCAGCAGCGGACAGGGTTGGACTGAAGCTTTCTTT. Protein: CASSGQGWTEAFF.

The gene calls are TRBV6-5 and TRBJ1-5; D ambiguous. Germline-derived CDR1 and CDR2 are MNHEY and SVGAGI. Deletions cut 1 base from V and 2 bases from J, with 12 bases between. The CDR3 has 16 amino acids. The CDR3 DNA follows: TGTGCCAGCAGTTACTATGGGGTGAGGGGCAATCAGCCCCAGCATTTT. Residues: CASSYYGVRGNQPQHF.

The V and J genes are TRBV5-1 and TRBJ1-4; TRBD1 agrees at 10 bases. Losses at the gene ends were 5 bases for V and 0 bases for J; bases not matched to a gene: 4. The germline V gene encodes CDR1 SGHRS and CDR2 YFSETQ. The length of the CDR3 is 16 residues. This chain's CDR3 is CASRLTGGSTNEKLFF. The CDR3 nucleotides are TGCGCCAGCAGATTGACAGGGGGCTCAACTAATGAAAAACTGTTTTTT.

This clone has only one observation. This chain links TRBV14 with TRBJ2-3; D perhaps matches TRBD1 (6 bases). This CDR3 contains 16 residues. The germline V gene encodes CDR1 SGHDN and CDR2 FVKESK. Trimming took off 0 bases at V and 6 bases at J, with 16 bases between the two ends. DNA of the CDR3: TGTGCCAGCAGCCAAGATCCTGGGGGCTTTCTTGATACGCAGTATTTT. It translates to CASSQDPGGFLDTQYF. The variable domain in full, with the rest retrieved from reference TRBV14 and TRBJ2-3, is EAGVTQFPSHSVIEKGQTVTLRCDPISGHDNLYWYRRVMGKEIKFLLHFVKESKQDESGMPNNRFLAERTGGTYSTLKVQPAELEDSGVYFCASSQDPGGFLDTQYFGPGTRLTVL.

This clone appeared a single time. The rearrangement links TRBV19 to TRBJ1-6; 7 bases align to TRBD1. V was pared by 4 bases and J by 6 bases, with 6 bases of the junction left unmatched. The CDR3 totals 15 residues. The germline gives CDR1 LNHDA, CDR2 SQIVND (reference sequence). As DNA, the CDR3 is TGTGCCAGTAGTACGGGGGACAGCCGTAATTCACCCCTCCACTTT. Encoded protein: CASSTGDSRNSPLHF.

V is TRBV5-1 and J is TRBJ1-1, with 9 bases aligning to TRBD1. The CDR3 consists of 15 residues. With 1 base clipped from V and 5 bases from J, the junction kept 6 bases outside the gene matches. Germline V gene data show CDR1 as SGHRS and CDR2 as YFSETQ. In nucleotides, the CDR3 is TGCGCCAGCAGCTTGTTTGGGACAGGGTCGACTGAAGCTTTCTTT. Protein product: CASSLFGTGSTEAFF.

The V gene is TRBV7-3, the J gene TRBJ2-1; the match to TRBD2 covers 11 bases. This CDR3 comprises 15 residues. The V gene's germline CDR1 is SGHTA and CDR2 FQGTGA. The ends lost 4 bases at V and 8 bases at J; junction bases unmatched: 7. The CDR3 bases are TGTGCCAGCAGCTCTAGCGGGGGGCCCCTTTATGAGCAGTTCTTC. This codes for CASSSSGGPLYEQFF.

This clone was detected a few times. The CDR3 DNA reads as TGTGCCAGCAGCCCAGGGGGGACAGGGGCTAACTATGGCTACACCTTC. This gives the protein CASSPGGTGANYGYTF. The V and J genes are TRBV5-4 and TRBJ1-2, with 10 bases that match TRBD1. V was pared by 4 bases and J by 0 bases, with 6 bases of the junction left unmatched. CDR3 length: 16 residues. Germline V CDR1 and CDR2: SGHNT, YYREEE (reference sequence). The variable domain in full, completed from reference TRBV5-4 and TRBJ1-2, reads ETGVTQSPTHLIKTRGQQVTLRCSSQSGHNTVSWYQQALGQGPQFIFQYYREEENGRGNFPPRFSGLQFPNYSSELNVNALELDDSALYLCASSPGGTGANYGYTFGSGTRLTVV.

This chain connects TRBV7-6 to TRBJ1-1; TRBD1 matches 8 bases. Germline loops: CDR1 SGHVS, CDR2 FNYEAQ. Trimming at V came to 5 bases and at J to 6 bases, leaving 11 bases not matched to a gene. CDR3 length: 15 residues. This chain's CDR3 is CASSPSGGARAEAFF. For the CDR3, the DNA is TGTGCCAGCAGCCCCTCAGGGGGCGCGAGGGCTGAAGCTTTCTTT.

The chain is built from TRBV5-8 and TRBJ1-5, with TRBD1 as a possible D gene (5 bases). CDR3 length: 14 amino acids. V was cut by 2 bases and J by 3 bases, with 9 bases left in between. Germline V gene sequence: CDR1 SGHTS, CDR2 YDEGEE. The CDR3 reads CASSLDSPNQPQHF. Here the CDR3 DNA reads TGTGCCAGCAGCTTAGACAGCCCCAATCAGCCCCAGCATTTT.

This clone was counted between two and nine times. The chain carries TRBV15 and TRBJ1-1; D is perhaps TRBD1 (6 bases). The ends were cut back, 5 bases at V and 5 bases at J, with 21 bases in the middle. Germline loops: CDR1 LNHNV, CDR2 YYDKDF (reference sequence). The CDR3 contains 16 residues. The CDR3 bases are TGTGCCACCAGCGAAAACGTAGGGGGGGTAAGGACTGAAGCTTTCTTT. This sequence encodes CATSENVGGVRTEAFF. The full variable domain, its missing parts supplied by reference TRBV15 and TRBJ1-1, is DAMVIQNPRYQVTQFGKPVTLSCSQTLNHNVMYWYQQKSSQAPKLLFHYYDKDFNNEADTPDNFQSRRPNTSFCFLDIRSPGLGDTAMYLCATSENVGGVRTEAFFGQGTRLTVV.

This rearrangement joins TRBV5-1 to TRBJ2-5; 11 nucleotides agree with TRBD1. Trimming removed 3 bases from V and 5 bases from J; junction bases left unmatched: 6. Per germline, CDR1 SGHRS and CDR2 YFSETQ. The CDR3 length is 15 residues. CDR3 sequence reads: CASSWGTGGSETQYF. In DNA, the CDR3 is TGCGCCAGCAGCTGGGGGACAGGGGGGTCGGAGACCCAGTACTTC.

The chain recombines TRBV7-3 with TRBJ1-3; 8 bases line up with TRBD1. V was clipped by 2 bases and J by 1 base; unmatched bases: 4. CDR1 and CDR2 (germline): SGHTA, FQGTGA. The CDR3 is 16 residues long. CDR3 bases: TGTGCCAGCAGCTTAGCGAGACAGGGGTCTGGAAACACCATATATTTT. It encodes CASSLARQGSGNTIYF. Variable domain in full (rest from reference TRBV7-3 and TRBJ1-3): GAGVSQTPSNKVTEKGKYVELRCDPISGHTALYWYRQSLGQGPEFLIYFQGTGAADDSGLPNDRFFAVRPEGSVSTLKIQRTERGDSAVYLCASSLARQGSGNTIYFGEGSWLTVV.

This chain joins TRBV11-2 and TRBJ2-5; D uncertain. Germline lookup yields CDR1 SGHAT and CDR2 FQNNGV. The CDR3 contains 15 residues. V shed 1 base and J shed 0 bases, with 9 bases lying between them. The CDR3 DNA sequence: TGTGCCAGCAGCTTAGGCGGCATCGACCAAGAGACCCAGTACTTC. Translated: CASSLGGIDQETQYF.

The chain carries TRBV9 and TRBJ1-2, with D possibly being TRBD1 (5 bases). This CDR3 comprises 15 residues. V was shortened by 4 bases and J by 7 bases, with 20 bases between the two germline ends. CDR1 is SGDLS and CDR2 is YYNGEE in the germline V gene. CDR3: CASSHDMGLGGGYTF. The CDR3 DNA sequence: TGTGCCAGCAGCCACGATATGGGGCTGGGAGGTGGCTACACCTTC.

The chain couples TRBV12-3 or TRBV12-4 to TRBJ1-2; D uncertain. V lost 5 bases to trimming and J lost 5 bases, with 9 bases between them. The CDR3 is 12 residues long. The CDR3 region has the DNA TGTGCCAGCAGTGCTCGCGGGTATGGCTACACCTTC. Translation gives CASSARGYGYTF.